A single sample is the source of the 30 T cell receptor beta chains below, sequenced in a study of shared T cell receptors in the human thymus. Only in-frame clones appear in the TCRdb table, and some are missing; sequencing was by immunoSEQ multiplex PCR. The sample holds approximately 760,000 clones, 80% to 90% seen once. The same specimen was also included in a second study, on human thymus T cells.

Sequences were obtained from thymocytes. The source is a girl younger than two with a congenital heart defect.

CDR3 in amino acids: CSVESLEYYGYTF. The CDR3 region has the DNA TGCAGCGTTGAATCTTTGGAGTACTATGGCTACACCTTC. The chain couples TRBV29-1 to TRBJ1-2; no definite D call. The V end was cut by 2 bases, the J end by 3 bases, with 10 bases between. The CDR3 consists of 13 residues. CDR1 SQVTM and CDR2 ANQGSEA come from the germline V gene.

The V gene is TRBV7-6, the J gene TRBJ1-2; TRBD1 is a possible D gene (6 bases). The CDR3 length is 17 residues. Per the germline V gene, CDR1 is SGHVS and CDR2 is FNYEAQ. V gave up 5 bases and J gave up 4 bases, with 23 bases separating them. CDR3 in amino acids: CASSRLESRGLSYGYTF. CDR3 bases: TGTGCCAGCAGCCGGCTGGAATCCAGGGGCTTAAGCTATGGCTACACCTTC.

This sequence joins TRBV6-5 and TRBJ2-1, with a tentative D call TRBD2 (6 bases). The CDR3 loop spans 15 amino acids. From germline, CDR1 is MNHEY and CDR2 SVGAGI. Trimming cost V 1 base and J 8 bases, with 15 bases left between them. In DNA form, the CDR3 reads TGTGCCAGCAGTTACTTCGCTAGCGTTCCCGATGAGCAGTTCTTC. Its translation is CASSYFASVPDEQFF.

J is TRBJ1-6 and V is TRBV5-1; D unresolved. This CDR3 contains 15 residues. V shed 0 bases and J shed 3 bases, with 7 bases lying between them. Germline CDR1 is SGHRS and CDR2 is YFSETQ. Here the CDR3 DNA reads TGCGCCAGCAGCTTGGGAGCTAACTATAATTCACCCCTCCACTTT. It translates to CASSLGANYNSPLHF.

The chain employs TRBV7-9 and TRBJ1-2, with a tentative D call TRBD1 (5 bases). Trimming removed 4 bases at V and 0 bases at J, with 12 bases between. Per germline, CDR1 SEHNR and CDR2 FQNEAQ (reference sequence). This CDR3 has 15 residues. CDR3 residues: CASSSTGPTNYGYTF. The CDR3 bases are TGTGCCAGCAGCTCCACAGGACCTACTAACTATGGCTACACCTTC.

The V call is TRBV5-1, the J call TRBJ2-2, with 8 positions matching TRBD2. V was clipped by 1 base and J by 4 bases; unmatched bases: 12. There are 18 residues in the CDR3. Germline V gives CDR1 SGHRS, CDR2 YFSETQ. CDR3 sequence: CASSLPSAGGEITGELFF. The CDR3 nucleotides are TGCGCCAGCAGCTTGCCCTCCGCCGGGGGGGAAATCACCGGGGAGCTGTTTTTT.

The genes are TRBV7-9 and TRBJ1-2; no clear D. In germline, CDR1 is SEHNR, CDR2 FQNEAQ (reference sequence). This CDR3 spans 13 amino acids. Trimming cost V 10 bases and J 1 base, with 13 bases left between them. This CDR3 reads CATSSTVNYGYTF. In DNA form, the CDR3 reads TGTGCCACCTCCTCTACGGTTAACTATGGCTACACCTTC.

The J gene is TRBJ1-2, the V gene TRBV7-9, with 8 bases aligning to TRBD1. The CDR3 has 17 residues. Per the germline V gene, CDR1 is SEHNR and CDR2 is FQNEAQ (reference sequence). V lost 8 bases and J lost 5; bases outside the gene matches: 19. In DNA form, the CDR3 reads TGTGCCAGCGAGCGCCCGCAAACAGGGGGAACCGCTTATGGCTACACCTTC. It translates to CASERPQTGGTAYGYTF.

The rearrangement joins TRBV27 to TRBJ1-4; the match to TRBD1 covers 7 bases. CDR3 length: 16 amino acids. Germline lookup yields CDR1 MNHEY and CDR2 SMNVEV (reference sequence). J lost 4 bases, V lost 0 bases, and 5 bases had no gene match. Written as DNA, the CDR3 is TGTGCCAGCAGTTTATCAGACAGGGATCGTAATGAAAAACTGTTTTTT. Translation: CASSLSDRDRNEKLFF.

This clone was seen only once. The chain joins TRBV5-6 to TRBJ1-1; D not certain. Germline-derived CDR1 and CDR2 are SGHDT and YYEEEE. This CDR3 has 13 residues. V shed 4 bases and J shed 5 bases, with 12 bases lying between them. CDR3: CASSPRTGTEAFF. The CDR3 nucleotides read TGTGCCAGCAGCCCGAGGACGGGGACTGAAGCTTTCTTT.

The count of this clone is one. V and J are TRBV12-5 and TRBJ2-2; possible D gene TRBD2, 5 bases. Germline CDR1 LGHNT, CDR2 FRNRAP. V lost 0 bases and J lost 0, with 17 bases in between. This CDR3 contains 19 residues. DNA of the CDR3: TGTGCTAGTGGTTTGGTATTTTCTCCCGGGGAAACGAACACCGGGGAGCTGTTTTTT. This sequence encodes CASGLVFSPGETNTGELFF. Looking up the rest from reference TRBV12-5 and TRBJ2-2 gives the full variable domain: DARVTQTPRHKVTEMGQEVTMRCQPILGHNTVFWYRQTMMQGLELLAYFRNRAPLDDSGMPKDRFSAEMPDATLATLKIQPSEPRDSAVYFCASGLVFSPGETNTGELFFGEGSRLTVL.

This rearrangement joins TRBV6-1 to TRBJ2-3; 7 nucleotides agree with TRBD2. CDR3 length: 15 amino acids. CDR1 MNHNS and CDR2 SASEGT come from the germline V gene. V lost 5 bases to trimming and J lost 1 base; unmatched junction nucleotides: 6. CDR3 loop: CASSRKSGGTDTQYF. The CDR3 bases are TGTGCCAGCAGTCGCAAAAGCGGGGGCACAGATACGCAGTATTTT.

This CDR3 is CASSLGGADEKLFF. The CDR3 DNA reads as TGCGCCAGCAGCTTAGGGGGCGCAGATGAAAAACTGTTTTTT. V usage is TRBV5-1 and J usage is TRBJ1-4, with 7 bases matching TRBD1. The CDR3 loop spans 14 amino acids. The J segment lost 6 bases and the V segment lost 2 bases, leaving 4 bases of the junction unmatched. Germline CDR1 is SGHRS and CDR2 is YFSETQ.

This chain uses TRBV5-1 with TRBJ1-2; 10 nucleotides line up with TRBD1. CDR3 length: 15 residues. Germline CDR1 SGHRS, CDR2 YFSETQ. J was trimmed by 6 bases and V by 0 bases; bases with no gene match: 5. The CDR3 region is CASSLGQGAPDGYTF. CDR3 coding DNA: TGCGCCAGCAGCTTGGGACAGGGGGCGCCTGATGGCTACACCTTC.

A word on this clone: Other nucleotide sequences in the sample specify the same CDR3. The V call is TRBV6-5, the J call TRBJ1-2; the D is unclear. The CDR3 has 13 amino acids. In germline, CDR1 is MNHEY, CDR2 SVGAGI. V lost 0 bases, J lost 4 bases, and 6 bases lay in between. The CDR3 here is CASSYSLSYGYTF. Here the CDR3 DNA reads TGTGCCAGCAGTTACTCTCTCAGCTATGGCTACACCTTC.

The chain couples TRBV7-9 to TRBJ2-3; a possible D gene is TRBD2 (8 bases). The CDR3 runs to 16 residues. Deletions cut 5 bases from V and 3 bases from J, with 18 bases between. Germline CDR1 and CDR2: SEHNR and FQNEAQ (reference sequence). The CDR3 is CASSPGGGGGTDTQYF. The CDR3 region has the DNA TGTGCCAGCAGCCCGGGAGGGGGCGGGGGAACAGATACGCAGTATTTT.

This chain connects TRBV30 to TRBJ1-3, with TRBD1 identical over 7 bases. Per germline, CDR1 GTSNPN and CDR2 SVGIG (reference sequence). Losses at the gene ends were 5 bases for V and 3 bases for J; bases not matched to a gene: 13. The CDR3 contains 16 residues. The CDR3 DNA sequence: TGTGCCTGGGGCCGGATCGACAGGGACCGTGGAAACACCATATATTTT. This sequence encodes CAWGRIDRDRGNTIYF.

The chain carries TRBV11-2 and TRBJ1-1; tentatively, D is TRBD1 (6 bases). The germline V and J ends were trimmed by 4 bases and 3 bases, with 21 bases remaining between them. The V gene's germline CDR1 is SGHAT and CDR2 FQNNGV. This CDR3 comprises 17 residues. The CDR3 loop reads CASSSSQGLDWYTEAFF. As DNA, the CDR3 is TGTGCCAGCAGCTCATCCCAGGGGTTGGATTGGTACACTGAAGCTTTCTTT.

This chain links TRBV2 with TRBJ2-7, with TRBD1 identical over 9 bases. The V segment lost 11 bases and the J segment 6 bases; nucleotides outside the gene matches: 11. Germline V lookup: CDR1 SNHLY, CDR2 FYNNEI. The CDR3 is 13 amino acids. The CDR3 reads CASRPGQGREQYF. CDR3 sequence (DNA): TGTGCCTCCCGACCGGGACAGGGACGCGAGCAGTACTTC.

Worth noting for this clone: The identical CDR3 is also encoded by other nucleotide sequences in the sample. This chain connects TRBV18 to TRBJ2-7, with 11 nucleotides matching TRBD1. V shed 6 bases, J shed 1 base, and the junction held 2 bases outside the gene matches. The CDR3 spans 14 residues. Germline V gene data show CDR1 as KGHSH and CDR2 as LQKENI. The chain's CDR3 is CASSRDRGSYEQYF. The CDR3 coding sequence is TGTGCCAGCTCCCGGGACAGGGGGTCCTACGAGCAGTACTTC. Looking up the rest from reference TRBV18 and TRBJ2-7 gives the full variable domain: NAGVMQNPRHLVRRRGQEARLRCSPMKGHSHVYWYRQLPEEGLKFMVYLQKENIIDESGMPKERFSAEFPKEGPSILRIQQVVRGDSAAYFCASSRDRGSYEQYFGPGTRLTVT.

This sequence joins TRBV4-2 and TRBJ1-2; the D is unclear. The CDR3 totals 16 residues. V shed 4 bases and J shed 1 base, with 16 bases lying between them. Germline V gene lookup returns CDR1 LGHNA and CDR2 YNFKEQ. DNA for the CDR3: TGTGCCAGCAGCCGCACCCCGGGAGAAAGTAACTATGGCTACACCTTC. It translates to CASSRTPGESNYGYTF.

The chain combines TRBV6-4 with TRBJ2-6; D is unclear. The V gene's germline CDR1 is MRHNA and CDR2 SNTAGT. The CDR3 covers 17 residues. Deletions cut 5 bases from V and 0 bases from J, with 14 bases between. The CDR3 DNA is TGTGCCAGCAGTCCTGGGCAGGTGTACTCTGGGGCCAACGTCCTGACTTTC. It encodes CASSPGQVYSGANVLTF.

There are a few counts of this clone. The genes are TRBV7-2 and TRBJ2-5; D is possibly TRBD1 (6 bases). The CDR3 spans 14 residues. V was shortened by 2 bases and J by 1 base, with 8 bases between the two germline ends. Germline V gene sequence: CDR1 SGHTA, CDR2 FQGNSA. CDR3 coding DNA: TGTGCCAGCAGCTTACAGGACAGCCAAGAGACCCAGTACTTC. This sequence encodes CASSLQDSQETQYF. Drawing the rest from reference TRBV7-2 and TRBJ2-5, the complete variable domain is GAGVSQSPSNKVTEKGKDVELRCDPISGHTALYWYRQSLGQGLEFLIYFQGNSAPDKSGLPSDRFSAERTGGSVSTLTIQRTQQEDSAVYLCASSLQDSQETQYFGPGTRLLVL.

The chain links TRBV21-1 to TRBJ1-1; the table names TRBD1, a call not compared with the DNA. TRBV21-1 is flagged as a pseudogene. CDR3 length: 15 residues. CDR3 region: CASSKGGTGTMRAFF. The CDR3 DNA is TGTGCCAGCAGCAAAGGGGGGACAGGGACCATGAGAGCTTTCTTT.

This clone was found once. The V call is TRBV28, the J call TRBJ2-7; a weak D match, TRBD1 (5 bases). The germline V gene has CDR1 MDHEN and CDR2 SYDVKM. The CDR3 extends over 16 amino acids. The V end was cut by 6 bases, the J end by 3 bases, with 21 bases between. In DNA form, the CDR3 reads TGTGCCAGCAGGGGGATAGGGGTAAAGAGCTTCTACGAGCAGTACTTC. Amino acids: CASRGIGVKSFYEQYF.

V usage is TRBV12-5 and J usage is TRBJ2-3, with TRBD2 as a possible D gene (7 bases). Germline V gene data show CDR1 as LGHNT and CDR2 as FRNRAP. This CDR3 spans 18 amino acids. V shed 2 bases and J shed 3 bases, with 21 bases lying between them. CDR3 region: CASGLTRGAGGVTDTQYF. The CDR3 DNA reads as TGTGCTAGTGGTTTGACACGGGGGGCTGGGGGGGTAACAGATACGCAGTATTTT.

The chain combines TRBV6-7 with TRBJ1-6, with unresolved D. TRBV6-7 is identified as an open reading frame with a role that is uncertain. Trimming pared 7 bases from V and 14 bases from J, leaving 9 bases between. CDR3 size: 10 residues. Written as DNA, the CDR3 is TGTGCCAGCACCGAAAACACCCTCCACTTT. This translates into CASTENTLHF.

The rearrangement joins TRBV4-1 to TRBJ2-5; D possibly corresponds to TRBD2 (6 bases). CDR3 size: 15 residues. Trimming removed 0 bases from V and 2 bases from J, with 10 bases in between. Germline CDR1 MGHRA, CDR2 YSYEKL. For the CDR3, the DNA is TGCGCCAGCAGCCAAGAAGACGGGGGACAAGAGACCCAGTACTTC. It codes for CASSQEDGGQETQYF.

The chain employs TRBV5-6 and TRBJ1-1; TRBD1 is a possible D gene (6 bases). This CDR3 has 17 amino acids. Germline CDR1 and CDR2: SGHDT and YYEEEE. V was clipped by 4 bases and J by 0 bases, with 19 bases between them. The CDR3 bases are TGTGCCAGCAGCGACCACAGGGATCCGAAACTGAACACTGAAGCTTTCTTT. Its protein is CASSDHRDPKLNTEAFF.

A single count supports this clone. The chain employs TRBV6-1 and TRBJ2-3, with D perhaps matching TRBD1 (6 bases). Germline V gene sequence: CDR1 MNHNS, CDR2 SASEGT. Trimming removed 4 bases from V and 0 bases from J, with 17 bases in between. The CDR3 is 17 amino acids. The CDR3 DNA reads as TGTGCCAGCAGTGGGGACATAAAACCAAGGAGCACAGATACGCAGTATTTT. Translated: CASSGDIKPRSTDTQYF.